This TCR beta chain is from a study of blood T cell repertoires in COVID-19. Study in general: Researchers got acute and convalescent COVID-19 samples from the United States, Italy and Spain. In each case, the material was cDNA or gDNA derived from T cells, B-cell-depleted T cells, or PBMCs.

As handled by the study authors: For nucleated cells, counts were estimated from reference gene primer amplification. The data were produced by immunoSEQ multiplex PCR, yet TCRdb's version contains in-frame clones alone and is incomplete. V, J and clone size are taken as reported in that table, and D and trimming were inferred from the DNA itself. The table shows 150,000 to 200,000 clones, with 75% to 90% occurring only once. This receptor was obtained from a human donor with acute or convalescent COVID-19. The donor label of this sample is uncertain. Sequenced sample: peripheral blood.

The CDR3, as DNA: TGTGCCACCCAAAGGGACCTAGCGGTCTCCTACGAGCAGTACTTC. It is translated as CATQRDLAVSYEQYF. The chain carries TRBV5-4 and TRBJ2-7; 7 bases are shared with TRBD2. The length of the CDR3 is 15 residues. Germline loops: CDR1 SGHNT, CDR2 YYREEE (reference sequence). With 9 bases clipped from V and 0 bases from J, the junction kept 12 bases outside the gene matches.